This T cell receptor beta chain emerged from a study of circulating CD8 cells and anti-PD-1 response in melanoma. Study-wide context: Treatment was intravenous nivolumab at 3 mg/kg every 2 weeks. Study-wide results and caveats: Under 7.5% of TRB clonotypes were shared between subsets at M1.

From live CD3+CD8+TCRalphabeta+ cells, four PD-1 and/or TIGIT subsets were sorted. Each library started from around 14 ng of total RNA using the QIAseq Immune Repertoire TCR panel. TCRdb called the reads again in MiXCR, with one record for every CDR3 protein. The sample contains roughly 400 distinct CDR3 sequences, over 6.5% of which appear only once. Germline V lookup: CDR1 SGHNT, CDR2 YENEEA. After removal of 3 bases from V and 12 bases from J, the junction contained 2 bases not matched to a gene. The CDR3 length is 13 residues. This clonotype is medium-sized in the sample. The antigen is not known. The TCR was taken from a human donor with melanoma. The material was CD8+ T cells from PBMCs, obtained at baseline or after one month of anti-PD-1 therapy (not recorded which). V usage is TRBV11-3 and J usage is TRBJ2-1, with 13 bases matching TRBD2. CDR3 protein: CASSFGLAGAQFF. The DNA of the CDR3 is TGTGCCAGCAGCTTCGGACTAGCGGGGGCGCAGTTCTTC.